The text below deals with one T cell receptor beta chain. The clone's antigen remains unknown. No base qualities exist here, and no much larger clone lies one base off it. This entry belongs to a study of regulatory T cells in long-lasting Graves disease (dated by TCRdb to the early 2020s). Study-level background: In the newly diagnosed Graves' disease group, patients had been taking antithyroid drugs for less than 3 months. Persistent Graves' disease patients were compared with newly diagnosed Graves' disease patients by peripheral blood TCR sequencing and RNA sequencing. The study was registered as a clinical trial and conducted in China. A total of roughly 35 samples underwent TCR sequencing: around 13 from persistent and about 20 from newly diagnosed Graves' disease patients.

Beyond this particular receptor, the publication reports: The authors noted that the small sample size was a limitation that may lower accuracy. Persistent patients shared more public clonotypes among themselves (around 2,800) than newly diagnosed patients did (about 1,000). The study examined only peripheral blood because the primary lesion, thyroid tissue, could not be accessed. Lower TCR Shannon entropy and fewer highly expanded clones were observed in persistent Graves' disease patients than in newly diagnosed patients, which suggested clonal expansion. Preferential use of TRBV28, TRBJ1-2 and TRBJ2-5 was observed in persistent disease, whereas TRBV20-1 and TRBJ2-1 were favored in newly diagnosed disease. Sequencing and analysis were limited to the TCR beta chain.

The V and J ends are trimmed by 1 base and 3 bases, leaving 9 bases between them. The germline V gene (reference sequence) yields SEHNR for CDR1 and FQNEAQ for CDR2. The CDR3 spans 15 residues, from the cysteine through the phenylalanine. Of the read, only the CDR3 DNA is kept; its 45 bases are in frame from base 1. The sample's time point label, decoded: newly diagnosed GD, antithyroid drugs for less than 3 months. For both TCR sequencing and RNA sequencing, RNA was extracted from PBMCs in TRIzol. The diagnosis of Graves' disease followed American Thyroid Association guidelines. Patients were recruited from an endocrinology department in Xi'an, China. Each patient gave 7.5 to 10 milliliters of peripheral blood, collected in an EDTA anticoagulant tube. Ficoll Paque Plus density gradient separation was used to isolate PBMCs, and no additional T cell sorting was done. An Agilent 2100 Bioanalyzer and agarose gel were used to check RNA quality, and a NanoDrop 2000 was used to measure RNA concentration.

The receptor library was made with multiplex PCR. The sequencer was an Illumina HiSeq 4000. To build TCR beta libraries, CDR3 regions were amplified by Arm-PCR using iRepertoire HTBI primers. Before sequencing, the PCR products underwent gel purification. The original methods were these. Gene usage analysis of CDR3 amino acid clonotypes used the 60 to 80 TRBV and about 14 TRBJ segments found across samples. COPE and FqMerger were used to merge filtered high-quality paired reads into contigs. BLAST was used to align contigs to IMGT TRBV, TRBD and TRBJ reference genes, and CDR3 was defined according to IMGT. Any clonotype with a frequency above 0.1% was counted as a highly expanded clone. Repertoire diversity was measured by Shannon entropy, and V-J evenness by the Gini coefficient. Clonotypes shared by more than one individual were considered public. TCRdb trimmed the raw reads at Q25, called clones with MiXCR and kept productive beta chains. Duplicate CDR3 protein sequences are folded into a single record with the most common DNA and genes. In this record, the V and J calls reflect TCRdb's handling and not the investigators' own analysis. A total of around 240,000 distinct CDR3 sequences appear in this sample, 15% to 20% of them only once. The ten largest clones add up to around 13% of the sample.

These data also formed part of another study, on T cells in Graves' hyperthyroidism and ophthalmopathy. That second publication adds: Graves' hyperthyroidism was defined as stable when no progression to ophthalmopathy occurred over 18 months of follow-up. Hyperthyroidism patients were newly diagnosed, with disease duration under 2 months, and aged 18 to 65 years. Patients with uncontrolled infections, other autoimmune diseases, pregnancy or lactation were excluded. Diagnoses were established on the basis of clinical symptoms, serum thyroxine and TRAb, thyroid ultrasound, and orbital computed tomography. For the first round of RT-PCR on the TCR CDR3, the HTBI primer set was used together with the Qiagen OneStep RT-PCR kit. Most expanded thyroid clonotypes (frequency above 0.001) were also detected in blood, suggesting blood repertoires may reflect thyroid immune responses. Ophthalmopathy was separated from stable hyperthyroidism by a 13 V-J signature model, with just over 85% sensitivity and 81% to 83% specificity obtained in cross-validation and 80%/75% obtained in testing. In validation, the model predicted progression to ophthalmopathy a median of about 5.9 months before onset, with roughly 70% sensitivity and almost 75% specificity. TCR V-J signatures able to tell the groups apart were searched for in a discovery cohort of around 95 patients, of whom 43 had Graves' ophthalmopathy and roughly 59 had stable Graves' hyperthyroidism. Prospective prediction of ophthalmopathy was tested in an independent validation cohort consisting of some 20 hyperthyroidism patients and more than 15 patients who later progressed to ophthalmopathy. The 100 discovery patients were divided at random into training and test sets in a 7:3 ratio. The study also compared thyroid tissue and blood T-cell repertoires from 5 to 7 Graves' hyperthyroidism patients. Following sampling, methimazole starting at 30 mg daily was given to hyperthyroidism patients, and high-dose intravenous methylprednisolone was given to ophthalmopathy patients. A second multiplex PCR round built the libraries, followed by size selection and purification. The libraries were sequenced on an Illumina HiSeq2000 using paired-end 100 bp reads. SOAPnuke was used to process the raw data, throwing out any read that contained adapters or uncalled bases, had a mean Phred below 15, or lacked an exact constant-primer or identifier match. COPE v1.2.5 was used to merge the high-quality paired reads, and each unique nucleotide sequence was defined as a clonotype. MiTCR v1.1 was used to align the clonotypes against IMGT TRBV, TRBD and TRBJ reference segments. The analysis included only V-J combinations with a frequency above 0.0001, which together covered 99% to 99.2% of the repertoires. A TCS score was defined as the ratio of F50 (clonal expansion) to E x V (chaos), with BLOSUM62-based TCRdist applied between CDR3 peptides within each V-J. Welch's t-statistics and random forest reduced roughly 500 V-J features to about 12, which were used in a naive Bayes classifier (R e1071). Sample size was not statistically predetermined, and investigators were not blinded to group allocation. The paper reports TCR Vbeta CDR3 sequencing of approximately 140 peripheral blood samples: around 45 ophthalmopathy, about 75 hyperthyroidism and around 17 progressor patients.

The receptor's source is a young woman with Graves disease. Donor details come from another sample of the same person, matched by shared clones. This chain joins TRBV7-9 to TRBJ1-4, with an unclear D gene assignment. The input for sequencing was peripheral blood mononuclear cells (PBMCs), taken at new diagnosis, from a patient treated with antithyroid drugs. The DNA sequence follows: TGTGCCAGCAGCTTAGAGCCGTTCTCTAATGAAAAACTGTTTTTT. The encoded protein is CASSLEPFSNEKLFF.